The rows below give T cell receptor beta chains drawn from one sample of a study of T cell responses to AZD1222 COVID-19 vaccine. Profiling relied on immunoSEQ multiplex PCR, and the TCRdb table lists in-frame clones only, not all of them. The sample includes some 120,000 clones, roughly nine tenths of them seen just once. The material sequenced was peripheral blood, taken on day 0 of AZD1222 vaccination. Every receptor here comes from an adult in good health. Both conserved end residues are part of each CDR3. A D gene is named only where the DNA matches it firmly. Rows give clone size only sometimes, using once, few, many, or a class for an expanded clone.

clone size | D gene | J gene | V gene | CDR3 DNA | CDR3 protein
NA | TRBD1 | TRBJ2-7 | TRBV16 | TGTGCCAGCAGCCAACAGGGGGCCAAGATCTACGAGCAGTACTTC | CASSQQGAKIYEQYF
NA | TRBD1 | TRBJ1-1 | TRBV4-1 | TGCGCCAGCAGCCTGGGGCAGGGGGTCGGGGCTTTCTTT | CASSLGQGVGAFF
NA | NA | TRBJ1-5 | TRBV18 | TGTGCCAGCTCACCACCTTCGGGGGTAGATCAGCCCCAGCATTTT | CASSPPSGVDQPQHF
NA | NA | TRBJ1-1 | TRBV12-3/TRBV12-4 | TGTGCCAGCAGCCATACAGGGCACACTGAAGCTTTCTTT | CASSHTGHTEAFF
NA | NA | TRBJ1-4 | TRBV28 | TGTGCCAGCAGTTTATTGCGGGGCCCCACCGAAAAACTGTTTTTT | CASSLLRGPTEKLFF
NA | TRBD2 | TRBJ2-7 | TRBV13 | TGTGCCAGCAGCTCCGCGGCGGGGACTAGCGGGATGGAGCAGTACTTC | CASSSAAGTSGMEQYF
NA | NA | TRBJ1-1 | TRBV7-9 | TGTGCCAGCAGCTTAAACATCGGCGGTAACACTGAAGCTTTCTTT | CASSLNIGGNTEAFF
NA | NA | TRBJ1-3 | TRBV15 | TGTGCCACCAGCAGAGTTAAGGCTGGAAACACCATATATTTT | CATSRVKAGNTIYF
NA | TRBD2 | TRBJ2-5 | TRBV24-1 | TGTGCCACCAGTGATTTTGGTAGCGGGGGGGCCGGGACCCAGTACTTC | CATSDFGSGGAGTQYF
NA | NA | TRBJ1-4 | TRBV14 | TGTGCCAACAGCCCCCGGGGCTTTACTAATGAAAAACTGTTTTTT | CANSPRGFTNEKLFF
NA | NA | TRBJ1-4 | TRBV25-1 | TGTGCCAGCAGTTCTGAAGTAGGCAGGGGAAATGAAAAACTGTTTTTT | CASSSEVGRGNEKLFF
few | NA | TRBJ1-6 | TRBV11-2 | TGTGCCAGCAGCCGGGACTATAATTCACCCCTCCACTTT | CASSRDYNSPLHF
NA | NA | TRBJ1-1 | TRBV6-5 | TGTGCCAGCTTGGGGGGGGCCCTGAACACTGAAGCTTTCTTT | CASLGGALNTEAFF
NA | TRBD1 | TRBJ1-2 | TRBV5-5 | TGTGCCAGCAGCGAATCGGACAGGGGGATCTATGGCTACACCTTC | CASSESDRGIYGYTF
NA | TRBD1 | TRBJ1-4 | TRBV27 | TGTGCCAGCAGTCACTTACAGGGGCGAAAACTGTTTTTT | CASSHLQGRKLFF
NA | TRBD1 | TRBJ1-1 | TRBV3-1/TRBV3-2 | TGTGCCAGCAGCCGCCTGTGGCGTCGGGACAGGGGGCCTGAAGCTTTCTTT | CASSRLWRRDRGPEAFF
NA | TRBD1 | TRBJ1-4 | TRBV4-2 | TGTGCCAGCAGCCGACAGGGGCTGAATGAAAAACTGTTTTTT | CASSRQGLNEKLFF
NA | TRBD1 | TRBJ1-6 | TRBV28 | TGTGCCAGCACCCCCTCCGGACAGGGGAAGTCACCCCTCCACTTT | CASTPSGQGKSPLHF
NA | NA | TRBJ1-5 | TRBV9 | TGTGCCAGCAGCGTAGACGGGGTCTCGCGCAATCAGCCCCAGCATTTT | CASSVDGVSRNQPQHF
NA | NA | TRBJ1-6 | TRBV4-1 | TGCGCCAGCAGCCAAGATTCTTCGGGACCTTATTCACCCCTCCACTTT | CASSQDSSGPYSPLHF
NA | NA | TRBJ2-1 | TRBV24-1 | TGTGCCACCAGCCCGGGACCCTTATACAATGAGCAGTTCTTC | CATSPGPLYNEQFF
NA | TRBD2 | TRBJ2-7 | TRBV27 | TGTGCCAGCAGCCTCCTAGCGGGGGGGCGAGGCGAGCAGTACTTC | CASSLLAGGRGEQYF
NA | NA | TRBJ1-1 | TRBV4-2 | TGTGCCAGCAGCCAAGATGCGGGGGCGCCCGGAATAGAGGAAGCTTTCTTT | CASSQDAGAPGIEEAFF
NA | TRBD1 | TRBJ1-2 | TRBV7-3 | TGTGCCAGCAGCTTACAGGGGGCGGATGGCTACACCTTC | CASSLQGADGYTF
NA | TRBD1 | TRBJ2-7 | TRBV5-1 | TGCGCCAGCAGCCTAGGGACAGGGAGCTCCTACGAGCAGTACTTC | CASSLGTGSSYEQYF
NA | NA | TRBJ2-3 | TRBV20-1 | TGCAGTACGTTCACAGATACGCAGTATTTT | CSTFTDTQYF
NA | NA | TRBJ1-3 | TRBV28 | TGTGCCAGCAGTCCCAACGAGGGGGGCTCTGGAAACACCATATATTTT | CASSPNEGGSGNTIYF
once | NA | TRBJ1-3 | TRBV28 | TGTGCCAGCAGTTTTTTGTCTGCCGACAGTCGTGGAAACACCATATATTTT | CASSFLSADSRGNTIYF
NA | NA | TRBJ2-1 | TRBV5-6 | TGTGCCAGCAGCTTCTCCAATGAGCAGTTCTTC | CASSFSNEQFF
once | NA | TRBJ1-5 | TRBV7-5 | TGTGTCAGAAGCTTAGGGGAGACAGGGGGCAATCAGCCCCAGCATTTT | CVRSLGETGGNQPQHF
NA | NA | TRBJ2-3 | TRBV6-1 | TGTGCCAGCAGTGGGCCTAGTAGGCAATCAGATACGCAGTATTTT | CASSGPSRQSDTQYF
NA | NA | TRBJ1-2 | TRBV7-2 | TGTGCCAGCAGCCCCGACGGGGACAAAGGGTATGGCTACACCTTC | CASSPDGDKGYGYTF
NA | TRBD1 | TRBJ1-4 | TRBV9 | TGTGCCAGCAGCGCGTCTACAGGGGGTGAAAAACTGTTTTTT | CASSASTGGEKLFF
once | NA | TRBJ2-7 | TRBV18 | TGTGCCAGCTCACTTCCGGGTTACGAGCAGTACTTC | CASSLPGYEQYF
NA | TRBD1 | TRBJ1-4 | TRBV28 | TGTGCCAGCAGCTCGGGACAGGGTGGCGGTGAAAAACTGTTTTTT | CASSSGQGGGEKLFF
few | TRBD1 | TRBJ1-3 | TRBV9 | TGTGCCAGCAGCGCCGGAGAATCCGGGACAGGAGGAAACACCATATATTTT | CASSAGESGTGGNTIYF
NA | TRBD1 | TRBJ2-1 | TRBV7-2 | TGTGCCAGCAGCCTGGGACAGAGCCCCTACAATGAGCAGTTCTTC | CASSLGQSPYNEQFF
few | NA | TRBJ1-5 | TRBV29-1 | TGCAGCGTTGTTCTGGGTCTGGATCAGCCCCAGCATTTT | CSVVLGLDQPQHF
NA | TRBD1 | TRBJ2-3 | TRBV27 | TGTGCCAGCAGTGGGACAGGGGGCCCAGATACGCAGTATTTT | CASSGTGGPDTQYF
NA | NA | TRBJ1-2 | TRBV30 | TGTGCCTGGACGGGCAGCGAGTATGGCTACACCTTC | CAWTGSEYGYTF
NA | NA | TRBJ1-2 | TRBV12-3/TRBV12-4 | TGTGCCAGCAGTCCAGGGAGGAACTATGGCTACACCTTC | CASSPGRNYGYTF
NA | NA | TRBJ2-1 | TRBV9 | TGTGCCAGCAGCGTAGTGGGCAGCTCCTACAATGAGCAGTTCTTC | CASSVVGSSYNEQFF
few | NA | TRBJ1-6 | TRBV7-2 | TGTGCCAGCAGCTTAGCAGCGAAATCACCCCTCCACTTT | CASSLAAKSPLHF
NA | NA | TRBJ1-3 | TRBV2 | TGTGCCAGCAGTGCCCCCTTGCTCGGACAGTCTGGAAACACCATATATTTT | CASSAPLLGQSGNTIYF
once | TRBD2 | TRBJ2-5 | TRBV7-2 | TGTGCCAGCAGCTTAAGGCGGGGGCAAGAGACCCAGTACTTC | CASSLRRGQETQYF
NA | TRBD2 | TRBJ2-1 | TRBV7-9 | TGTGCCAGCAGCTCCCTAGCGGGCTTAACCAATGAGCAGTTCTTC | CASSSLAGLTNEQFF
once | NA | TRBJ1-1 | TRBV19 | TGTGCCAGTAGTATACCCTATACAGGGAACACTGAAGCTTTCTTT | CASSIPYTGNTEAFF
once | NA | TRBJ2-5 | TRBV28 | TGTGCCAGCACCCGGAGCGGATTTGAGACCCAGTACTTC | CASTRSGFETQYF
NA | NA | TRBJ1-4 | TRBV2 | TGTGCCAGCATATTTTCGAGGGGGACGGAGGAAAAACTGTTTTTT | CASIFSRGTEEKLFF
NA | TRBD1 | TRBJ2-5 | TRBV6-2/TRBV6-3 | TGTGCCAGCAGTTACTCAGGGACAGGGGAGAGGGAGACCCAGTACTTC | CASSYSGTGERETQYF
NA | TRBD1 | TRBJ1-3 | TRBV9 | TGTGCCAGCAGCGTCACAGGGGATAACACCATATATTTT | CASSVTGDNTIYF
once | TRBD1 | TRBJ2-7 | TRBV4-1 | TGCGCCAGCAGCCAATCCCCAGGGACAGGGGCGAACGAGCAGTACTTC | CASSQSPGTGANEQYF
NA | NA | TRBJ1-5 | TRBV30 | TGTGCCTGGAGTCGAACTTCAGGGCCCCAGCATTTT | CAWSRTSGPQHF
NA | NA | TRBJ1-2 | TRBV12-3/TRBV12-4 | TGTGCCAGCAGCCTTCATTCTAACTATGGCTACACCTTC | CASSLHSNYGYTF
NA | TRBD1 | TRBJ1-2 | TRBV2 | TGTGCCAGCAGCGGACAGGGAAACTATGGCTACACCTTC | CASSGQGNYGYTF
NA | NA | TRBJ1-1 | TRBV10-1 | TGCGCCACCCGTTCGGCAGTCGAAGTTGAAGCTTTCTTT | CATRSAVEVEAFF
once | NA | TRBJ1-3 | TRBV3-1/TRBV3-2 | TGTGCCAGCAGCCAAGGGGAGGGGAGAAACACCATATATTTT | CASSQGEGRNTIYF
NA | NA | TRBJ2-2 | TRBV27 | TGTGCCAGCACGGGATGGACCGGGGAGCTGTTTTTT | CASTGWTGELFF
NA | TRBD1 | TRBJ1-5 | TRBV6-5 | TGTGCCAGCAGGGGACAGGGGATAAATCAGCCCCAGCATTTT | CASRGQGINQPQHF